Listed below are T cell receptor beta chains from one sample, sequenced in a study of monozygotic twins with inflammatory bowel disease. TCRdb reprocessed the 5' RACE reads and stores each CDR3 protein as one record, lacking DNA. The listing records about 380,000 distinct CDR3 sequences. The sequenced sample consisted of blood. Source of these receptors: a human donor with ulcerative colitis or Crohn's disease, or a healthy co-twin of an affected twin (not recorded which). CDR3s include the opening cysteine and the closing phenylalanine or tryptophan. Each record gives: CDR3 length, V gene, J gene, CDR3 protein.

15	TRBV27	TRBJ1-1	CASSYDRAFGTEAFF
16	TRBV4-2	TRBJ2-4	CASSQDPGGLRNIQYF
15	TRBV28	TRBJ2-3	CASSLAQESTDTQYF
13	TRBV3-1	TRBJ2-5	CASTAGVQETQYF
11	TRBV2	TRBJ2-1	CASTVGNEQFF
14	TRBV12-3/TRBV12-4	TRBJ2-7	CASSLVGAAYEQYF
13	TRBV7-2	TRBJ1-2	CASSSAVGYGYTF
15	TRBV24-1	TRBJ1-5	CATSDGQGGDQPQHF
16	TRBV28	TRBJ1-4	CASSLIGEATNEKLFF
16	TRBV5-1	TRBJ2-5	CASSLEDVIRGETQYF
14	TRBV10-3	TRBJ2-7	CAISDSRGSYEQYF
13	TRBV6-2/TRBV6-3	TRBJ2-1	CASSYSQGNEQFF
16	TRBV27	TRBJ1-4	CASSLRQGKLREKLFF
14	TRBV9	TRBJ2-3	CASSANRGTDTQYF
15	TRBV3-1	TRBJ2-1	CASSPWRGVYNEQFF
16	TRBV4-3	TRBJ2-5	CASSQDMTGVGETQYF
15	TRBV7-2	TRBJ2-3	CASSPWGGRADTQYF
16	TRBV5-1	TRBJ2-5	CASSLSAADIQETQYF
16	TRBV12-3/TRBV12-4	TRBJ2-1	CASSLPESSGGYEQFF
15	TRBV7-3	TRBJ2-7	CASSLQGTVSYEQYF
15	TRBV6-5	TRBJ1-5	CASSYSRTGGTPQHF
14	TRBV27	TRBJ2-3	CASSPTGFTDTQYF
14	TRBV20-1	TRBJ2-1	CSARVGKNYNEQFF
14	TRBV15	TRBJ2-5	CATGQRGQQETQYF
17	TRBV27	TRBJ1-4	CASKPSGGGATNEKLFF
16	TRBV20-1	TRBJ1-1	CSAPLVSGGKGALAFF
13	TRBV6-4	TRBJ1-1	CASSDRDNTEAFF
14	TRBV29-1	TRBJ2-5	CSVVGAGGGETQYF
15	TRBV12-3/TRBV12-4	TRBJ1-2	CASSYRQGAQWGYTF
16	TRBV4-3	TRBJ1-2	CASSQDVFGGRSGYTF
12	TRBV18	TRBJ2-5	CASSRTGETQYF
15	TRBV28	TRBJ2-7	CASTEPGQGTYEQYF
15	TRBV5-1	TRBJ2-5	CASSRAGGSGETQYF
14	TRBV20-1	TRBJ2-5	CSARDFRVGETQYF
14	TRBV19	TRBJ1-1	CASTYLPGGAEAFF
13	TRBV20-1	TRBJ2-1	CSAISLVDNEQFF
17	TRBV5-1	TRBJ2-3	CASSLAGSSGGGDTQYF
13	TRBV6-2/TRBV6-3	TRBJ2-7	CASTQGAYYEQYF
15	TRBV5-1	TRBJ2-7	CASSFEGLSPYEQYF
15	TRBV6-2/TRBV6-3	TRBJ2-3	CASSYGTRDTDTQYF
16	TRBV3-1	TRBJ2-7	CASSQDRRGGTYEQYF
15	TRBV18	TRBJ2-7	CASSPTQGEIYEQYF
16	TRBV30	TRBJ2-7	CAWSVRIGQESYEQYF
15	TRBV5-6	TRBJ2-1	CASSYSGFPYNEQFF
17	TRBV15	TRBJ2-3	CATSREGTGDSTDTQYF
14	TRBV5-1	TRBJ2-5	CASRSRQVQETQYF